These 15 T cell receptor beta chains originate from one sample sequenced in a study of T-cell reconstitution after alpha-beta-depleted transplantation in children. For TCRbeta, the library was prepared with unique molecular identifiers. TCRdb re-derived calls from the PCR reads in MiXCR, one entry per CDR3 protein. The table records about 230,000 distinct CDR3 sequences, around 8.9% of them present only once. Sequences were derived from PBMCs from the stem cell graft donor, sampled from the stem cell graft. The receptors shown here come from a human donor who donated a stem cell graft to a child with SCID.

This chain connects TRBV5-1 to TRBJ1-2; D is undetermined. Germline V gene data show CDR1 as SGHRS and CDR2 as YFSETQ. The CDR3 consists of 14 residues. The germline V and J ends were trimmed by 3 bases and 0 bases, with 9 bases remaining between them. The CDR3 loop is CASSSDGANYGYTF. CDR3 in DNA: TGCGCCAGCAGCTCCGACGGAGCTAACTATGGCTACACCTTC.

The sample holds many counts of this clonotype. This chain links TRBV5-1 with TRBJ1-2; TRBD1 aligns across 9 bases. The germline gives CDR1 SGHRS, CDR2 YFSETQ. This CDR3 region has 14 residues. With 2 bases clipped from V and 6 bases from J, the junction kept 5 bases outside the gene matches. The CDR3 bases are TGCGCCAGCAGCTTCAACCGGGACAGGGATGGCTACACCTTC. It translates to CASSFNRDRDGYTF.

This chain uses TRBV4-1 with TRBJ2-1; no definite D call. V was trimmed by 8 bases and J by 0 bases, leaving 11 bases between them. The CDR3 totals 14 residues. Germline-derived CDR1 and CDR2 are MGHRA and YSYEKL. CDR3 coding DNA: TGCGCCAGCCAAGAACGAAGCTCCTACAATGAGCAGTTCTTC. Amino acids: CASQERSSYNEQFF.

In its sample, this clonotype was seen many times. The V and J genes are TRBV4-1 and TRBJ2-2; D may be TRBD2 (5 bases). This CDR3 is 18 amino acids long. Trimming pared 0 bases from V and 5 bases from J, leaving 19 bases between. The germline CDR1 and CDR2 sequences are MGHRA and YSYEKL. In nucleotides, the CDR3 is TGCGCCAGCAGCCAAGAAAGTACTAGTTTGATTCGGACCGGGGAGCTGTTTTTT. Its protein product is CASSQESTSLIRTGELFF.

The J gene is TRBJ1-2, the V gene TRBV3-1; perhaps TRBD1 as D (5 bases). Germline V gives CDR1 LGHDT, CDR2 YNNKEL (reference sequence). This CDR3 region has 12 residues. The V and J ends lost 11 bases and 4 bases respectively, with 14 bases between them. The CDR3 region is CAAGEGPYGYTF. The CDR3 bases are TGTGCCGCAGGAGAGGGGCCCTATGGCTACACCTTC.

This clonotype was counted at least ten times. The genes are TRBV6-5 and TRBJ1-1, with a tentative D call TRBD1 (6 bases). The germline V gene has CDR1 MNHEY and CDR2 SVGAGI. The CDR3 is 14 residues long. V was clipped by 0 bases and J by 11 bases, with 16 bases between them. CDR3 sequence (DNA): TGTGCCAGCAGTTACTCGGAGGGGGAGCAATGGGCTTTCTTT. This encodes CASSYSEGEQWAFF.

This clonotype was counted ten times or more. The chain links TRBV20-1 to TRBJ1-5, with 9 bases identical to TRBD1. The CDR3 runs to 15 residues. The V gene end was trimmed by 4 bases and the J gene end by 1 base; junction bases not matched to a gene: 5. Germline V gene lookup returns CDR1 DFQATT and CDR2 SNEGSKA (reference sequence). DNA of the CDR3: TGCAGTGCTACTACAGGGGGCTGGAGCAATCAGCCCCAGCATTTT. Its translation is CSATTGGWSNQPQHF.

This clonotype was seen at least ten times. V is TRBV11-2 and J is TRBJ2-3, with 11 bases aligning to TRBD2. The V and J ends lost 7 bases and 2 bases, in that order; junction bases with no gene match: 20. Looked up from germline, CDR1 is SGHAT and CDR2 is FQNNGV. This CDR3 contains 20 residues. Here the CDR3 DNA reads TGTGCCAGCACCGCCCTCCCCCGGGGGACTAGCGGAACGATCACAGATACGCAGTATTTT. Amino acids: CASTALPRGTSGTITDTQYF.

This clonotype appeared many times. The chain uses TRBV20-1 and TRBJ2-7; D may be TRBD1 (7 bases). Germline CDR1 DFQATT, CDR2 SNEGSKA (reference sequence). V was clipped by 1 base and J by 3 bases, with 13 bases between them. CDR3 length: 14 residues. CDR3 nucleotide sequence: TGCAGTGCTAGAGGGGGGCAGGGGGGCTACGAGCAGTACTTC. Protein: CSARGGQGGYEQYF.

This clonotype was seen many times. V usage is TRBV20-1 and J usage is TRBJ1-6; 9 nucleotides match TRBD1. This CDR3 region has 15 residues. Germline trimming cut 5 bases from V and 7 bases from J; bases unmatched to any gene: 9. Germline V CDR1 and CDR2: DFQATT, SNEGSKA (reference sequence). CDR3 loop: CSAAGTGRPNSPLHF. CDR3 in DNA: TGCAGTGCTGCCGGGACAGGGCGCCCCAATTCACCCCTCCACTTT.

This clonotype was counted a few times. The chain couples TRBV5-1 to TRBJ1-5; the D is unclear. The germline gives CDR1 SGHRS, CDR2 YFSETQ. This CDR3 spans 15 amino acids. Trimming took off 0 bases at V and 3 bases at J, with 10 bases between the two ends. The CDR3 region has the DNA TGCGCCAGCAGCTTGGGTTCGGGTGCCAATCAGCCCCAGCATTTT. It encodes CASSLGSGANQPQHF.

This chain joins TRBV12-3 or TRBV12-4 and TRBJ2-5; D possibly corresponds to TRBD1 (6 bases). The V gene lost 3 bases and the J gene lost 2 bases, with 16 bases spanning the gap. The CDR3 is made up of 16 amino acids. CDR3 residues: CASSFLSGVGQETQYF. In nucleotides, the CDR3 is TGTGCCAGCAGTTTTTTGTCAGGGGTAGGGCAAGAGACCCAGTACTTC.

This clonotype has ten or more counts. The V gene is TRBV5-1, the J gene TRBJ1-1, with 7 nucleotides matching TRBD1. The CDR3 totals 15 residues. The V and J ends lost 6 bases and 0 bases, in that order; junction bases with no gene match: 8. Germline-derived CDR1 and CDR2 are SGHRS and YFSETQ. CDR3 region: CASTSSTGMNTEAFF. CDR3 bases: TGCGCCAGCACCTCCTCGACAGGGATGAACACTGAAGCTTTCTTT.

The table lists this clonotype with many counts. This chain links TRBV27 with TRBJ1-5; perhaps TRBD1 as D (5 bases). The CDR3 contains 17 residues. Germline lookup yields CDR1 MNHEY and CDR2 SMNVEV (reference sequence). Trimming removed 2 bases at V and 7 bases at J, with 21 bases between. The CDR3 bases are TGTGCCAGCAGTTTACGAGGAAGGCCGGGGACGGAGCAGCCCCAGCATTTT. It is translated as CASSLRGRPGTEQPQHF.

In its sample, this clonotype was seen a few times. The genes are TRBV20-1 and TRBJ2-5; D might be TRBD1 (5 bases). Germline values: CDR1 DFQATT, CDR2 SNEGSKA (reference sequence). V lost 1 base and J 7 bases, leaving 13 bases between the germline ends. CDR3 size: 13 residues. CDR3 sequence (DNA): TGCAGTGCTAGAGTTTGGGGCGGTGGGACCCAGTACTTC. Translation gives CSARVWGGGTQYF.